This T cell receptor (beta chain) is drawn from a study of blood T cell repertoires in COVID-19. The overall study: Acute-phase and convalescent COVID-19 samples originated in the United States, Italy and Spain.

The CDR3 has 17 residues. Between the trimmed V and J ends, which lost 0 bases and 0 bases, there was a span of 12 bases. Looked up from germline, CDR1 is MNHEY and CDR2 is SVGEGT. As handled by the study authors: Estimates of nucleated cell counts were drawn from the amplification of reference gene primers. Using immunoSEQ multiplex PCR, the repertoire was profiled, and TCRdb retains in-frame clones only, with some absent. The V and J calls and clone size are taken from that table; D and trimming were inferred from the DNA. The data show approximately 280,000 clones, roughly 85% seen once. The TCR sequence derives from a man aged 50 or older with active or convalescent COVID-19. The sequenced sample consisted of peripheral blood. The chain recombines TRBV6-2 or TRBV6-3 with TRBJ1-3; possible D gene TRBD1, 5 bases. Here the CDR3 DNA reads TGTGCCAGCAGTTACTCCGGGGGTTCCTTCTCTGGAAACACCATATATTTT. Residues: CASSYSGGSFSGNTIYF.